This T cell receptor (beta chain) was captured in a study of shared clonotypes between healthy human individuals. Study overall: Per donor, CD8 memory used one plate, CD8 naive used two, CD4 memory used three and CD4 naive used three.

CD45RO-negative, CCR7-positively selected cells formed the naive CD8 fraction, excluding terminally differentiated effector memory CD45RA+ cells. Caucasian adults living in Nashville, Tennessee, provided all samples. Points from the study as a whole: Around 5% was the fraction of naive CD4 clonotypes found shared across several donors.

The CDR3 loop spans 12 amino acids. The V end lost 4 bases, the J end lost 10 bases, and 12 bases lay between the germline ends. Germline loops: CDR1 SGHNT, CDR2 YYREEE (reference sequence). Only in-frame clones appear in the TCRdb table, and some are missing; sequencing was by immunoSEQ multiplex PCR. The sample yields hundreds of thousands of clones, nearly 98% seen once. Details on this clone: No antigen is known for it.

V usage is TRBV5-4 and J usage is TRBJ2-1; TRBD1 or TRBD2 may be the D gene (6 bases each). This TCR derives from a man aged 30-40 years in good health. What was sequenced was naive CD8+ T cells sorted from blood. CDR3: CASSAGGDEQFF. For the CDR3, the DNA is TGTGCCAGCAGCGCCGGGGGCGACGAGCAGTTCTTC.